This entry describes one T cell receptor beta chain. Per the original methods: Estimation of nucleated cell counts was performed using reference gene primer amplification. The repertoire was sequenced with immunoSEQ multiplex PCR; TCRdb's copy has only in-frame clones and lacks some. For V, J and clone size, that table is used; D and trimming come from the DNA. The data contain 250,000 to 300,000 clones, about nine tenths of them singletons. The germline V gene has CDR1 LNHDA and CDR2 SQIVND (reference sequence). V lost 6 bases and J 11 bases, leaving 13 bases between the germline ends. The length of the CDR3 is 11 residues. The data were obtained in a study of blood T cell repertoires in COVID-19. For the study at large: Samples taken during acute and convalescent COVID-19 were collected in the United States, Italy and Spain. The analysed material was cDNA or gDNA that came from T cells, B-cell-depleted T cells, or PBMCs.

Across about two dozen US areas, participants ranged in age from roughly 18 to 95 years. The TCR comes from a woman in her forties who had recovered from COVID-19. The sample was PBMCs or T cells enriched from blood (not recorded which). The V and J genes are TRBV19 and TRBJ1-1; weak D call: TRBD1 (5 bases). This chain's CDR3 is CASRGGLRAFF. The CDR3 coding sequence is TGTGCCAGTAGGGGGGGTTTGCGGGCTTTCTTT.